These 30 T cell receptor beta chains were sequenced from one sample in a study of cytomegalovirus exposure and HLA in healthy donors. The PCR made use of 60 Vbeta and 13 Jbeta primers. The table came from immunoSEQ multiplex PCR; TCRdb's copy has only in-frame clones and leaves some out. The table shows 150,000 to 200,000 clones, with less than 90% occurring only once. The sequencing input was PBMCs. Source of these receptors: a girl less than two years old in good health and CMV-seronegative.

CDR3 protein: CASSEYPDYGYTF. CDR3 coding DNA: TGTGCCAGCAGTGAATATCCGGACTATGGCTACACCTTC. V and J are TRBV25-1 and TRBJ1-2; D remains ambiguous. Germline V gene sequence: CDR1 MGHDK, CDR2 SYGVNS. V lost 0 bases, J lost 3 bases, and 5 bases lay in between. This CDR3 contains 13 residues.

The chain is built from TRBV7-9 and TRBJ2-7; the match to TRBD2 covers 10 bases. This CDR3 is built from 16 residues. The V gene's germline CDR1 is SEHNR and CDR2 FQNEAQ (reference sequence). Germline trimming cut 5 bases from V and 5 bases from J; bases unmatched to any gene: 12. The DNA of the CDR3 is TGTGCCAGCAGCCCTTTAGAGCGGGGGGGCGGGCACGAGCAGTACTTC. This sequence encodes CASSPLERGGGHEQYF.

The genes are TRBV9 and TRBJ2-1; 13 bases map to TRBD2. Germline V gene sequence: CDR1 SGDLS, CDR2 YYNGEE. The CDR3 totals 17 residues. Trimming cost V 1 base and J 7 bases; bases outside gene matches: 8. The CDR3 nucleotides are TGTGCCAGCAGCGTACTCCCAGGGACTAGCGGGAAAAATGAGCAGTTCTTC. It yields the protein CASSVLPGTSGKNEQFF.

The chain is built from TRBV6-5 and TRBJ2-5, with D possibly matching TRBD2 (5 bases). This CDR3 contains 16 residues. V was shortened by 4 bases and J by 4 bases, with 19 bases between the two germline ends. Germline CDR1 is MNHEY and CDR2 is SVGAGI. CDR3: CASSSAQDGVGETQYF. Written as DNA, the CDR3 is TGTGCCAGCAGTTCGGCCCAAGACGGGGTGGGAGAGACCCAGTACTTC.

This rearrangement joins TRBV9 to TRBJ2-1, with TRBD2 identical over 7 bases. Germline CDR1 reads SGDLS; CDR2 reads YYNGEE. This CDR3 contains 16 residues. With 0 bases clipped from V and 4 bases from J, the junction kept 7 bases outside the gene matches. The CDR3 region has the DNA TGTGCCAGCAGCGTAGGGCTAGCGGTGTTTTACAATGAGCAGTTCTTC. It yields the protein CASSVGLAVFYNEQFF.

As concerns this clone: Compared with germline, one end of the junction differs, possibly owing to a read error. The chain employs TRBV7-9 and TRBJ2-7, with D possibly TRBD2 on 5 matching bases. The germline V gene has CDR1 SEHNR and CDR2 FQNEAQ (reference sequence). CDR3 length equals 14 residues. The CDR3 DNA reads as TGTTCCAGCAGCCCTCGTACGGGGTCCTACGAGCAGTACTTC. Its protein product is CSSSPRTGSYEQYF.

A few counts support this clone. The rearrangement links TRBV7-8 to TRBJ2-3; 11 nucleotides line up with TRBD2. The CDR3 sequence is 20 residues long. J gave up 0 bases and V 2 bases, and 13 bases lay outside the gene matches. Germline CDR1 reads SGHVS; CDR2 reads FQNEAQ. The CDR3 sequence: CASSLMVGLAGGSSTDTQYF. The CDR3 nucleotides read TGTGCCAGCAGCTTAATGGTCGGGCTAGCGGGGGGCTCTAGCACAGATACGCAGTATTTT.

This rearrangement joins TRBV2 to TRBJ1-2; 7 bases fit TRBD1. V shed 4 bases, J shed 6 bases, and the junction held 5 bases outside the gene matches. CDR1 is SNHLY and CDR2 is FYNNEI in the germline V gene. This CDR3 is 13 amino acids long. CDR3 nucleotides: TGTGCCAGCAGTGTTGAGGGGGCAAATGGCTACACCTTC. Its translation is CASSVEGANGYTF.

The V and J genes are TRBV5-6 and TRBJ1-4, with 9 bases identical to TRBD1. This CDR3 spans 15 amino acids. The germline V gene encodes CDR1 SGHDT and CDR2 YYEEEE. With V trimmed by 4 bases and J by 8 bases, 9 bases remained unmatched. The CDR3 is CASSTPGQGEEKLFF. The DNA for the CDR3 is TGTGCCAGCAGCACCCCGGGACAGGGAGAGGAAAAACTGTTTTTT.

V and J are TRBV7-9 and TRBJ2-7; TRBD1 aligns across 11 bases. Per germline, CDR1 SEHNR and CDR2 FQNEAQ (reference sequence). V shed 5 bases, J shed 3 bases, and the junction held 9 bases outside the gene matches. The CDR3 consists of 16 residues. CDR3 sequence reads: CASSPAGTGGIYEQYF. The CDR3 coding sequence is TGTGCCAGCAGCCCGGCCGGGACAGGGGGAATCTACGAGCAGTACTTC.

The rearrangement joins TRBV7-8 to TRBJ2-1; 9 bases line up with TRBD2. The V gene end was trimmed by 3 bases and the J gene end by 9 bases; junction bases not matched to a gene: 15. The germline V gene encodes CDR1 SGHVS and CDR2 FQNEAQ. The CDR3 covers 17 residues. The CDR3: CASSFRAEPAGGGEQFF. The CDR3 nucleotides read TGTGCCAGCAGCTTTAGGGCGGAACCAGCGGGAGGTGGTGAGCAGTTCTTC.

The rearrangement joins TRBV19 to TRBJ2-3, with 9 bases fitting TRBD2. The CDR3 sequence is 16 residues long. V lost 3 bases, J lost 4 bases, and 8 bases stayed unmatched. CDR1 is LNHDA and CDR2 is SQIVND in the germline V gene (reference sequence). CDR3: CASSIPPSGISDTQYF. The CDR3 DNA sequence: TGTGCCAGTAGTATCCCGCCTAGCGGGATATCAGATACGCAGTATTTT.

The rearrangement joins TRBV13 to TRBJ1-1; unclear D gene. Germline V gene sequence: CDR1 PRHDT, CDR2 FYEKMQ (reference sequence). CDR3 length: 13 residues. V lost 1 base to trimming and J lost 4 bases, with 7 bases between them. CDR3 protein: CASSLARGTEAFF. The CDR3 DNA follows: TGTGCCAGCAGCTTAGCACGGGGCACTGAAGCTTTCTTT.

The rearrangement uses TRBV5-4 and TRBJ2-1, with 9 bases identical to TRBD1. V lost 3 bases, J lost 12 bases, and 10 bases stayed unmatched. This CDR3 spans 14 amino acids. Per the germline V gene, CDR1 is SGHNT and CDR2 is YYREEE (reference sequence). The CDR3 sequence is CASSSSTGTGWQFF. Here the CDR3 DNA reads TGTGCCAGCAGCTCATCAACCGGGACAGGGTGGCAGTTCTTC.

The V call is TRBV7-3, the J call TRBJ2-2, with 9 bases fitting TRBD2. Unmatched junction bases numbered 3, after V lost 9 bases and J lost 4 bases. Germline V lookup: CDR1 SGHTA, CDR2 FQGTGA. CDR3 length: 13 amino acids. The CDR3 here is CASAGGSTGELFF. CDR3 DNA sequence: TGTGCCAGTGCGGGGGGGTCCACCGGGGAGCTGTTTTTT. Based on the CDR3 plus reference TRBV7-3 and TRBJ2-2, the full variable domain is GAGVSQTPSNKVTEKGKYVELRCDPISGHTALYWYRQSLGQGPEFLIYFQGTGAADDSGLPNDRFFAVRPEGSVSTLKIQRTERGDSAVYLCASAGGSTGELFFGEGSRLTVL.

The table lists this clone with a few counts. The J gene is TRBJ1-3, the V gene TRBV6-5, with D uncertain. Trimming pared 2 bases from V and 3 bases from J, leaving 5 bases between. The CDR3 has 13 residues. The germline V gene encodes CDR1 MNHEY and CDR2 SVGAGI. This CDR3 is CASSYRVGNTIYF. The CDR3 coding sequence is TGTGCCAGCAGTTACCGTGTTGGAAACACCATATATTTT.

The gene calls are TRBV6-1 and TRBJ1-1, with D possibly being TRBD1 (5 bases). The germline V gene encodes CDR1 MNHNS and CDR2 SASEGT. V was cut by 0 bases and J by 5 bases, with 7 bases left in between. CDR3 length equals 13 residues. Here the CDR3 DNA reads TGTGCCAGCAGTGAAGCCCGGGGGACTGAAGCTTTCTTT. This encodes CASSEARGTEAFF.

The chain joins TRBV9 to TRBJ2-2, with D perhaps matching TRBD2 (7 bases). The CDR3 has 16 amino acids. The V gene lost 0 bases and the J gene lost 6 bases, with 15 bases spanning the gap. The germline V gene has CDR1 SGDLS and CDR2 YYNGEE. The DNA for the CDR3 is TGTGCCAGCAGCGTAGGTGGAGGGGGGGTCGCCGGGGAGCTGTTTTTT. Translated: CASSVGGGGVAGELFF.

The chain carries TRBV5-6 and TRBJ2-7, with D unclear. Trimming took 4 bases from V and 0 from J, leaving 5 bases between them. CDR1 and CDR2 from the germline V gene are SGHDT and YYEEEE. The CDR3 consists of 12 residues. CDR3 residues: CASSGRSYEQYF. As DNA, the CDR3 is TGTGCCAGCAGCGGCCGCTCCTACGAGCAGTACTTC.

This clone was counted a few times. The chain joins TRBV4-1 to TRBJ2-5; D remains ambiguous. V lost 4 bases to trimming and J lost 1 base, with 7 bases between them. The CDR3 loop spans 13 amino acids. From germline, CDR1 is MGHRA and CDR2 YSYEKL. CDR3 protein: CASSLAVQETQYF. The CDR3 DNA is TGCGCCAGCAGCCTCGCGGTCCAAGAGACCCAGTACTTC.

The V and J genes are TRBV11-2 and TRBJ2-7, with TRBD1 identical over 12 bases. Trimming took 4 bases from V and 2 from J; bases not matched to a gene: 0. Looked up from germline, CDR1 is SGHAT and CDR2 is FQNNGV. This CDR3 contains 14 residues. CDR3 nucleotide sequence: TGTGCCAGCAGCTGGGACAGGGGGCCCTACGAGCAGTACTTC. It translates to CASSWDRGPYEQYF.

The chain links TRBV2 to TRBJ2-1, with 8 bases that match TRBD2. V lost 7 bases and J lost 5; bases outside the gene matches: 16. Germline V gene sequence: CDR1 SNHLY, CDR2 FYNNEI. The CDR3 covers 17 residues. The CDR3 region has the DNA TGTGCCAGCATCCCTGAAGGGCTAGCGGGCGGCGACAATGAGCAGTTCTTC. Translated, it gives CASIPEGLAGGDNEQFF.

The chain recombines TRBV4-1 with TRBJ2-3; 11 nucleotides align to TRBD2. After removal of 1 base from V and 2 bases from J, the junction contained 2 bases not matched to a gene. The CDR3 spans 16 residues. Germline CDR1 and CDR2: MGHRA and YSYEKL. The CDR3 sequence: CASSQGLAGNTDTQYF. The CDR3 coding sequence is TGCGCCAGCAGCCAAGGACTAGCGGGGAACACAGATACGCAGTATTTT.

The J gene is TRBJ2-2, the V gene TRBV9; weak D call: TRBD1 (6 bases). Germline CDR1 SGDLS, CDR2 YYNGEE. The CDR3 runs to 16 residues. Between the trimmed V and J ends, which lost 0 bases and 6 bases, there was a span of 15 bases. The CDR3, as DNA: TGTGCCAGCAGCGTAGTTGGGGGCGCCAGGTCCGGGGAGCTGTTTTTT. Protein sequence: CASSVVGGARSGELFF. The entire variable domain, with the rest obtained from reference TRBV9 and TRBJ2-2, is as follows: DSGVTQTPKHLITATGQRVTLRCSPRSGDLSVYWYQQSLDQGLQFLIQYYNGEERAKGNILERFSAQQFPDLHSELNLSSLELGDSALYFCASSVVGGARSGELFFGEGSRLTVL.

The genes are TRBV12-5 and TRBJ2-7; possible D gene TRBD1, 6 bases. The CDR3 has 13 amino acids. Trimming cost V 5 bases and J 7 bases, with 15 bases left between them. Germline CDR1 LGHNT, CDR2 FRNRAP. The CDR3 loop is CASGPSGHNEQYF. The CDR3 DNA sequence: TGTGCTAGTGGTCCCTCGGGACATAATGAGCAGTACTTC.

Only one count was recorded for this clone. This chain links TRBV25-1 with TRBJ2-3; 7 bases are a match to TRBD2. Unmatched junction bases numbered 10, after V lost 10 bases and J lost 3 bases. This CDR3 contains 14 residues. CDR1 is MGHDK and CDR2 is SYGVNS in the germline V gene. The CDR3 reads CAIQGSGWTDTQYF. The CDR3, as DNA: TGTGCCATCCAGGGTAGCGGGTGGACAGATACGCAGTATTTT.

The chain links TRBV5-4 to TRBJ2-5, with 7 bases identical to TRBD2. The CDR3 has 14 amino acids. The trim removed 6 bases at V and 5 bases at J, leaving 10 bases unmatched. Germline V CDR1 and CDR2: SGHNT, YYREEE (reference sequence). The CDR3 nucleotides read TGTGCCAGCACCCTGGGAGGGGTTGGGGAGACCCAGTACTTC. This codes for CASTLGGVGETQYF.

This clone has only a few counts. The chain couples TRBV29-1 to TRBJ1-5; D might be TRBD1 (5 bases). This CDR3 contains 12 residues. The V gene's germline CDR1 is SQVTM and CDR2 ANQGSEA. Trimming pared 6 bases from V and 4 bases from J, leaving 10 bases between. CDR3 nucleotides: TGCAGCGTACGTGACAGTAATCAGCCCCAGCATTTT. Residues: CSVRDSNQPQHF.

The chain has TRBV19 and TRBJ2-5, with a tentative D call TRBD2 (5 bases). With 4 bases removed from V and 7 bases from J, the gap between germline ends came to 16 bases. CDR1 LNHDA and CDR2 SQIVND come from the germline V gene (reference sequence). This CDR3 has 14 residues. The CDR3 sequence: CASSSPKFGGTQYF. As DNA, the CDR3 is TGTGCCAGTAGTAGTCCTAAATTTGGAGGGACCCAGTACTTC.

About this clone: Germline and junction disagree at one end, which may indicate a read error. The V call is TRBV7-9, the J call TRBJ1-2, with TRBD1 matching 11 bases. CDR1 and CDR2 from the germline V gene are SEHNR and FQNEAQ (reference sequence). This CDR3 comprises 13 residues. The CDR3 here is CSSGTGGSNGYTF. DNA of the CDR3: TGTTCCAGCGGGACAGGGGGGAGTAATGGCTACACCTTC. Based on the CDR3 plus reference TRBV7-9 and TRBJ1-2, the full variable domain is DTGVSQNPRHKITKRGQNVTFRCDPISEHNRLYWYRQTLGQGPEFLTYFQNEAQLEKSRLLSDRFSAERPKGSFSTLEIQRTEQGDSAMYLCSSGTGGSNGYTFGSGTRLTVV.